The rows below give T cell receptor beta chains drawn from one sample of a study of T-cell memory formation after mild COVID-19. TCRdb recomputed calls from the 5' RACE reads with MiXCR, one row per CDR3 protein. The sample carries 27,000 or so distinct CDR3 sequences, around 7% recorded once. Sequenced input: PBMCs or a T cell subset sorted from them (not recorded which). Receptor source: an adult woman who had mild COVID-19 (a few samples of this study predate the infection). Cell type and time point are not known. The CDR3 runs from the conserved cysteine through the conserved F or W.

j_call: TRBJ1-2
v_call: TRBV29-1
cdr3_aa: CSVGQGTYGYTF

j_call: TRBJ2-4
v_call: TRBV12-3/TRBV12-4
cdr3_aa: CASSLRTDLAKNIQYF

j_call: TRBJ1-2
v_call: TRBV4-1
cdr3_aa: CASSQEGQGHYGYTF

j_call: TRBJ2-3
v_call: TRBV7-9
cdr3_aa: CASSSPGRGTDTQYF

j_call: TRBJ2-1
v_call: TRBV5-5
cdr3_aa: CASSFLAGGPEFF

j_call: TRBJ1-2
v_call: TRBV12-3/TRBV12-4
cdr3_aa: CASSLLWAYGYTF

j_call: TRBJ2-5
v_call: TRBV29-1
cdr3_aa: CSSWTSGEETQYF

j_call: TRBJ2-1
v_call: TRBV6-5
cdr3_aa: CASRSYRQASSYNEQFF

j_call: TRBJ1-6
v_call: TRBV7-2
cdr3_aa: CASSGNYNSPLHF

j_call: TRBJ1-4
v_call: TRBV9
cdr3_aa: CASSVDETNEKLFF

j_call: TRBJ2-1
v_call: TRBV3-1
cdr3_aa: CASSQEEGASGSSYNEQFF

j_call: TRBJ2-7
v_call: TRBV19
cdr3_aa: CASQGREVEQYF

j_call: TRBJ1-4
v_call: TRBV29-1
cdr3_aa: CSVEDRYGTGGEKLFF

j_call: TRBJ1-5
v_call: TRBV15
cdr3_aa: CATSKRTVSNQPQHF

j_call: TRBJ1-1
v_call: TRBV3-1
cdr3_aa: CASARGTEVAEAFF

j_call: TRBJ2-3
v_call: TRBV7-9
cdr3_aa: CASSPEGLHDTQYF

j_call: TRBJ2-2
v_call: TRBV10-3
cdr3_aa: CAITPSGYTGELFF

j_call: TRBJ2-7
v_call: TRBV25-1
cdr3_aa: CASPVYEQYF

j_call: TRBJ2-3
v_call: TRBV18
cdr3_aa: CASSGRTGGLGDTQYF

j_call: TRBJ2-3
v_call: TRBV6-1
cdr3_aa: CASSHGTEPGGDTQYF

j_call: TRBJ2-5
v_call: TRBV7-9
cdr3_aa: CASSSDRGSVGETQYF

j_call: TRBJ1-3
v_call: TRBV2
cdr3_aa: CASSVQDSRSGNTIYF

j_call: TRBJ1-1
v_call: TRBV5-6
cdr3_aa: CASSRTRSDTEAFF

j_call: TRBJ2-1
v_call: TRBV4-1
cdr3_aa: CASSKDLSSYNEQFF

j_call: TRBJ2-3
v_call: TRBV10-3
cdr3_aa: CAISEPPQDPQYF

j_call: TRBJ2-7
v_call: TRBV30
cdr3_aa: CAWRVGHEQYF

j_call: TRBJ2-7
v_call: TRBV5-5
cdr3_aa: CASTKPGQGVYEQYF

j_call: TRBJ2-7
v_call: TRBV18
cdr3_aa: CASSPTENEQYF

j_call: TRBJ2-7
v_call: TRBV13
cdr3_aa: CASSLHRTYEQYF

j_call: TRBJ2-5
v_call: TRBV30
cdr3_aa: CASAMGGETQYF

j_call: TRBJ1-2
v_call: TRBV7-9
cdr3_aa: CASSLVTGGYGYTF

j_call: TRBJ1-1
v_call: TRBV6-6
cdr3_aa: CASRRGQGRTEAFF

j_call: TRBJ2-7
v_call: TRBV6-1
cdr3_aa: CASRPSGQGNEQYF

j_call: TRBJ1-1
v_call: TRBV6-5
cdr3_aa: CASSYSGAGRGWGNTEAFF

j_call: TRBJ2-1
v_call: TRBV19
cdr3_aa: CASSLTIQGHNEQFF

j_call: TRBJ2-1
v_call: TRBV20-1
cdr3_aa: CSAPRTSGPNEQFF

j_call: TRBJ1-1
v_call: TRBV7-9
cdr3_aa: CASSSHGGRTEAFF

j_call: TRBJ2-3
v_call: TRBV12-3/TRBV12-4
cdr3_aa: CASSFLTGDTQYF

j_call: TRBJ2-3
v_call: TRBV4-1
cdr3_aa: CASSRVVGDTQYF

j_call: TRBJ2-5
v_call: TRBV7-2
cdr3_aa: CASSSAQTAQETQYF

j_call: TRBJ1-2
v_call: TRBV6-5
cdr3_aa: CASSYADRGLYGYTF

j_call: TRBJ2-5
v_call: TRBV12-3/TRBV12-4
cdr3_aa: CASGTEAGARAQYF

j_call: TRBJ2-1
v_call: TRBV24-1
cdr3_aa: CATSDPRGNEQFF

j_call: TRBJ1-1
v_call: TRBV29-1
cdr3_aa: CSATDENRDTEAFF

j_call: TRBJ2-1
v_call: TRBV27
cdr3_aa: CASSLSSGGPYNEQFF

j_call: TRBJ2-6
v_call: TRBV5-4
cdr3_aa: CASSLGRAILSGANVLTF

j_call: TRBJ2-5
v_call: TRBV5-1
cdr3_aa: CASSYGTGARETQYF

j_call: TRBJ2-1
v_call: TRBV6-2/TRBV6-3
cdr3_aa: CASSNRTSGRGNEQFF

j_call: TRBJ1-1
v_call: TRBV7-2
cdr3_aa: CASSLEGLGTLEAFF

j_call: TRBJ2-7
v_call: TRBV5-1
cdr3_aa: CASSPRTGTPYEQYF

j_call: TRBJ2-2
v_call: TRBV5-1
cdr3_aa: CASSLLTGSGELFF

j_call: TRBJ1-1
v_call: TRBV25-1
cdr3_aa: CASSATGTEAFF

j_call: TRBJ2-1
v_call: TRBV19
cdr3_aa: CASSTERRAYNEQFF

j_call: TRBJ2-7
v_call: TRBV20-1
cdr3_aa: CSANCEVPGTGWNEQYF

j_call: TRBJ1-2
v_call: TRBV29-1
cdr3_aa: CSVDGVEDGYTF

j_call: TRBJ2-7
v_call: TRBV27
cdr3_aa: CASSSRPFYEQYF

j_call: TRBJ1-4
v_call: TRBV29-1
cdr3_aa: CSVEEVGEKLFF

j_call: TRBJ1-2
v_call: TRBV11-2
cdr3_aa: CASSLGPGQGLGYTF

j_call: TRBJ1-1
v_call: TRBV6-2/TRBV6-3
cdr3_aa: CASSYRPQVPGNTEAFF

j_call: TRBJ2-5
v_call: TRBV24-1
cdr3_aa: CATSDAGEGRETQYF